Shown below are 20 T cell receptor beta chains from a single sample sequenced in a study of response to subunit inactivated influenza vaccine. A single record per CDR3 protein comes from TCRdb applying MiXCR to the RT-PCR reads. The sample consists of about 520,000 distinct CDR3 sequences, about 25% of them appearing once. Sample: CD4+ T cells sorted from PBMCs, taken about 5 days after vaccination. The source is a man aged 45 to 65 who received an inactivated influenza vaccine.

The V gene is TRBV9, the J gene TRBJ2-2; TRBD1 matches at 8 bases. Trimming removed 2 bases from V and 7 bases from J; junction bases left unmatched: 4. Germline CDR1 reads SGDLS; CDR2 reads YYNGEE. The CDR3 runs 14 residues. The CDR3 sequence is CASSVSGGIGELFF. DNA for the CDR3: TGTGCCAGCAGCGTTTCAGGGGGCATCGGGGAGCTGTTTTTT.

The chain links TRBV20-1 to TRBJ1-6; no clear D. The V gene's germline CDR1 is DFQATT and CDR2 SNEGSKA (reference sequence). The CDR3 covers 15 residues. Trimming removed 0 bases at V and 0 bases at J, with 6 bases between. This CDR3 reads CSAREEGSYNSPLHF. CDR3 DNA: TGCAGTGCTAGAGAGGAGGGCTCCTATAATTCACCCCTCCACTTT.

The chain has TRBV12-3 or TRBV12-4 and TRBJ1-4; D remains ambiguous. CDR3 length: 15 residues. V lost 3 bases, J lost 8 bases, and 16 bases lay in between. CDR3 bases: TGTGCCAGCAGTTTCAGCTTGGGAAGAGGAGAAAAACTGTTTTTT. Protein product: CASSFSLGRGEKLFF.

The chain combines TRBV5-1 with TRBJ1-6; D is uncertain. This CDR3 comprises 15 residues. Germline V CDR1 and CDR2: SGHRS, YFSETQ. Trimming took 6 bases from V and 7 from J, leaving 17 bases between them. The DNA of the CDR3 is TGCGCCAGCACCCAGGATGCGGCTAGGAATTCACCCCTCCACTTT. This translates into CASTQDAARNSPLHF. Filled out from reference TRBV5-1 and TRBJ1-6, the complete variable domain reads KAGVTQTPRYLIKTRGQQVTLSCSPISGHRSVSWYQQTPGQGLQFLFEYFSETQRNKGNFPGRFSGRQFSNSRSEMNVSTLELGDSALYLCASTQDAARNSPLHFGNGTRLTVT.

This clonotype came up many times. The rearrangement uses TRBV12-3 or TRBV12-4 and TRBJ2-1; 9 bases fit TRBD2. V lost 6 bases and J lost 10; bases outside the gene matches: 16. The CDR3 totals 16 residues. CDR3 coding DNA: TGTGCCAGCAGCCCGCCCCTCGGTAGCGGGAGTGGGGAGCAGTTCTTC. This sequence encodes CASSPPLGSGSGEQFF.

The chain's CDR3 is CSATPGTKQGREQFF. The CDR3 DNA is TGCAGTGCTACCCCCGGGACCAAGCAGGGCCGTGAGCAGTTCTTC. The chain couples TRBV20-1 to TRBJ2-1, with D perhaps TRBD1 or TRBD2 (5 bases each). The germline gives CDR1 DFQATT, CDR2 SNEGSKA (reference sequence). The CDR3 is 15 amino acids. V lost 4 bases and J 9 bases, leaving 22 bases between the germline ends.

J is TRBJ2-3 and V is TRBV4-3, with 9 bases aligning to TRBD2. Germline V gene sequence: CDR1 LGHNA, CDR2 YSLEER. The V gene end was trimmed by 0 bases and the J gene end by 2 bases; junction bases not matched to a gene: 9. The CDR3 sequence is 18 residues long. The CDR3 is CASSQEAGTSGHTDTQYF. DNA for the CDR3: TGCGCCAGCAGCCAAGAAGCAGGAACTAGCGGGCACACAGATACGCAGTATTTT.

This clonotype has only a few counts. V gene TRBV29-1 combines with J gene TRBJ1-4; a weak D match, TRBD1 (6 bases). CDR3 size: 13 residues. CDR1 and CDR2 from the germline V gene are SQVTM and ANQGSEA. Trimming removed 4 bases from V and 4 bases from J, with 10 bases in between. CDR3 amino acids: CSVVVQGNEKLFF. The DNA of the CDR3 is TGCAGCGTTGTTGTACAGGGTAATGAAAAACTGTTTTTT.

Here the CDR3 reads CASSRGLAGLGYEQYF. The DNA for the CDR3 is TGTGCCAGCAGTCGGGGACTAGCGGGCCTCGGATACGAGCAGTACTTC. The chain employs TRBV6-2 or TRBV6-3 and TRBJ2-7; 12 bases align to TRBD2. Germline-derived CDR1 and CDR2 are MNHEY and SVGEGT. CDR3 length: 16 residues. V was clipped by 5 bases and J by 4 bases; unmatched bases: 9.

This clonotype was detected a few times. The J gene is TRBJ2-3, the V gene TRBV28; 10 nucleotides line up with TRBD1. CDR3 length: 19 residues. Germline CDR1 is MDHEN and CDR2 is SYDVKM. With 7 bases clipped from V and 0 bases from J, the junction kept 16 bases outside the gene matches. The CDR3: CASTRGRDRGLTSTDTQYF. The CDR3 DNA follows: TGTGCCAGCACCCGAGGGAGGGACAGGGGACTAACTAGCACAGATACGCAGTATTTT.

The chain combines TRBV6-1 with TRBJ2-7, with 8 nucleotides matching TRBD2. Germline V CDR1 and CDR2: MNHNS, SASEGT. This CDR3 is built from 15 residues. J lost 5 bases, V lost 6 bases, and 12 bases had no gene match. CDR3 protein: CASRPGSGGIDEQYF. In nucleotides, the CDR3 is TGTGCCAGCAGACCCGGGAGCGGGGGAATCGACGAGCAGTACTTC.

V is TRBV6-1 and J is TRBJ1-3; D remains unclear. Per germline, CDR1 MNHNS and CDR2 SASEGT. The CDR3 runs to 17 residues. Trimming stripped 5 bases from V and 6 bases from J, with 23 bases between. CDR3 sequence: CASSRPPLSEVENTIYF. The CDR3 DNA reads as TGTGCCAGCAGTCGGCCGCCGCTGTCAGAGGTCGAAAACACCATATATTTT.

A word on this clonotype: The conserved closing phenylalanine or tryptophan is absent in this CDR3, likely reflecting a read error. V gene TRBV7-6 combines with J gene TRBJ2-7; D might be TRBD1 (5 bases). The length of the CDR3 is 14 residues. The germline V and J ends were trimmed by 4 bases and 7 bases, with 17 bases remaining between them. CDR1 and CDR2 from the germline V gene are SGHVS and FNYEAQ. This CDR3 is CASSSRDGSGEQYY. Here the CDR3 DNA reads TGTGCCAGCAGCTCCAGGGATGGATCTGGGGAGCAGTACTAC.

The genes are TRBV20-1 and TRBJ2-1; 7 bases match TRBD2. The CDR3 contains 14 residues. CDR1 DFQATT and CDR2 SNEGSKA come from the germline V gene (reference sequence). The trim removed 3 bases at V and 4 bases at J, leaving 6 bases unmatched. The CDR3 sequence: CSASILAEYNEQFF. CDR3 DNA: TGCAGTGCTAGTATCCTAGCGGAATACAATGAGCAGTTCTTC.

Here the CDR3 reads CASSLVLQGGSYEQYF. Here the CDR3 DNA reads TGTGCCAGCAGCTTAGTTCTCCAGGGGGGGTCCTACGAGCAGTACTTC. The chain joins TRBV11-2 to TRBJ2-7, with D perhaps given as TRBD1 or TRBD2 (7 bases each). Looked up from germline, CDR1 is SGHAT and CDR2 is FQNNGV. The V and J ends lost 1 base and 1 base respectively, with 14 bases between them. The CDR3 spans 16 residues.

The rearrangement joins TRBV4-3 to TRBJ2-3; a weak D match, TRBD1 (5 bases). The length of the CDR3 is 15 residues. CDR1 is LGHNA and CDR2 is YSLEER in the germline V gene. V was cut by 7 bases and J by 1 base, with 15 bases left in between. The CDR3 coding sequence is TGCGCCAGCACCCAGGGATGGACGCGCACAGATACGCAGTATTTT. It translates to CASTQGWTRTDTQYF.

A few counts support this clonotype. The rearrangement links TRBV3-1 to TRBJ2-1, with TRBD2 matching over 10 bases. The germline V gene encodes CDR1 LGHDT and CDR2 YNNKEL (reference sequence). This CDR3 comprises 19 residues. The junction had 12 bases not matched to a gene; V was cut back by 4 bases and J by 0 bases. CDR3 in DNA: TGTGCCAGCAGCCCCTTTTTAGCGGGGGGCCAAAGCTCCTACAATGAGCAGTTCTTC. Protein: CASSPFLAGGQSSYNEQFF.

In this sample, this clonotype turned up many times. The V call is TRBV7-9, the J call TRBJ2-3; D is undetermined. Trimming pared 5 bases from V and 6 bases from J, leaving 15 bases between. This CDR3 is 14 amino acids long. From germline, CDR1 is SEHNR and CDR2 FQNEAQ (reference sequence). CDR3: CASSPPAETDTQYF. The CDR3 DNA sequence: TGTGCCAGCAGCCCCCCGGCGGAGACTGATACGCAGTATTTT.

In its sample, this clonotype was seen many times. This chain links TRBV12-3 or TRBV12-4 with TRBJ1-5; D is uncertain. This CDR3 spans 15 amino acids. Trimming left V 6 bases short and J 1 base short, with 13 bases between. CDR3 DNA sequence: TGTGCCAGCAGGACTACATATATCAGCAATCAGCCCCAGCATTTT. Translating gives CASRTTYISNQPQHF.

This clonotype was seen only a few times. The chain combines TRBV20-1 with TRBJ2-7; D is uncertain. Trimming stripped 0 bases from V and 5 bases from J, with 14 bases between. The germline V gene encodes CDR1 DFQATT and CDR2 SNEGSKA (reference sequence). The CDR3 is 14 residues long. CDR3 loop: CSARDSKIPDEQYF. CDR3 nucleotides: TGCAGTGCTAGAGATTCCAAAATCCCCGACGAGCAGTACTTC.